Listed here are 19 T cell receptor beta chains from one sample, sequenced in a study of blood T cell repertoires in COVID-19. The method was immunoSEQ multiplex PCR; TCRdb's version includes in-frame clones alone and lacks a portion of them. Seen here are some 130,000 clones, 88% observed once, and the top ten hold 10%. The sequencing input was peripheral blood. The receptors originated from a man between 50 and 59 years old with acute or convalescent COVID-19.

This clone was seen a single time. The genes are TRBV30 and TRBJ2-1, with TRBD2 matching 12 bases. CDR1 is GTSNPN and CDR2 is SVGIG in the germline V gene (reference sequence). This CDR3 contains 13 residues. V lost 3 bases and J lost 11; bases outside the gene matches: 5. CDR3 region: CAWRTSGGAKQFF. The CDR3 DNA reads as TGTGCCTGGAGGACTAGCGGGGGAGCCAAGCAGTTCTTC.

On this clone itself: Sequence at one end of the junction differs from germline and may be a read error. The chain couples TRBV7-7 to TRBJ1-4; 7 positions agree with TRBD1. The CDR3 length is 15 residues. Looked up from germline, CDR1 is SSHAT and CDR2 is FNYEAQ (reference sequence). The CDR3 spells CASRPGTATNEKLFF. CDR3 sequence (DNA): TGTGCTAGCAGACCCGGGACAGCTACGAATGAAAAACTGTTTTTT.

The rearrangement joins TRBV6-5 to TRBJ1-2; no firm D call. V was trimmed by 11 bases and J by 2 bases, leaving 15 bases between them. The germline V gene has CDR1 MNHEY and CDR2 SVGAGI. The CDR3 has 13 amino acids. In nucleotides, the CDR3 is TGTGCCCTGGGCCAGCAGGCGAACTATGGCTACACCTTC. Its protein is CALGQQANYGYTF.

CDR3 sequence (DNA): TGCGCCAGCAGCCTTTCAGGCATATCTGGAAACACCATATATTTT. Translating it yields CASSLSGISGNTIYF. This chain uses TRBV5-1 with TRBJ1-3; D remains unclear. Germline V lookup: CDR1 SGHRS, CDR2 YFSETQ. Trimming removed 4 bases from V and 1 base from J, with 12 bases in between. CDR3 length: 15 amino acids.

The chain joins TRBV29-1 to TRBJ1-1; no reliable D call. Trimming took off 1 base at V and 0 bases at J, with 9 bases between the two ends. The CDR3 has 14 amino acids. The germline CDR1 and CDR2 sequences are SQVTM and ANQGSEA. CDR3 in DNA: TGCAGCGTTGAAGGGGCCGCCTTGAACACTGAAGCTTTCTTT. Protein product: CSVEGAALNTEAFF.

This clone came up once. V and J are TRBV7-2 and TRBJ1-2, with 12 bases matching TRBD1. V was clipped by 4 bases and J by 8 bases; unmatched bases: 8. The germline V gene has CDR1 SGHTA and CDR2 FQGNSA. This CDR3 has 15 amino acids. The CDR3 DNA reads TGTGCCAGCAGCTCCCAGGGACAGGGGGCGAAGGGCTACACCTTC. It specifies CASSSQGQGAKGYTF.

By sample share, this clone is large. The rearrangement uses TRBV9 and TRBJ2-2, with TRBD2 identical over 15 bases. The CDR3 is 18 amino acids. The V and J ends lost 4 bases and 4 bases, in that order; junction bases with no gene match: 8. Germline CDR1 reads SGDLS; CDR2 reads YYNGEE. The CDR3 loop reads CASSPGTSGRPGTGELFF. CDR3 coding DNA: TGTGCCAGCAGCCCAGGGACTAGCGGGAGGCCGGGCACCGGGGAGCTGTTTTTT. The full variable domain, in which reference TRBV9 and TRBJ2-2 provide the parts outside the CDR3, is DSGVTQTPKHLITATGQRVTLRCSPRSGDLSVYWYQQSLDQGLQFLIQYYNGEERAKGNILERFSAQQFPDLHSELNLSSLELGDSALYFCASSPGTSGRPGTGELFFGEGSRLTVL.

The V gene is TRBV12-3 or TRBV12-4, the J gene TRBJ1-2, with 7 bases aligning to TRBD1. The CDR3 consists of 13 residues. Trimming removed 6 bases from V and 0 bases from J; junction bases left unmatched: 1. CDR3 coding DNA: TGTGCCAGCAGGACAGGGACTAACTATGGCTACACCTTC. Protein product: CASRTGTNYGYTF.

This sequence joins TRBV27 and TRBJ1-5, with D hard to call. Trimming removed 7 bases at V and 8 bases at J, with 18 bases between. From germline, CDR1 is MNHEY and CDR2 SMNVEV (reference sequence). The CDR3 is made up of 14 amino acids. CDR3 sequence reads: CASNSPRVRKPQHF. CDR3 DNA: TGTGCCAGCAACTCTCCCCGGGTTAGGAAGCCCCAGCATTTT.

The genes are TRBV7-9 and TRBJ2-1, with 8 bases lining up with TRBD1. The CDR3 totals 16 residues. Unmatched junction bases numbered 8, after V lost 0 bases and J lost 7 bases. CDR1 and CDR2 (germline): SEHNR, FQNEAQ (reference sequence). The CDR3 sequence: CASSLARDRRRNEQFF. The DNA of the CDR3 is TGTGCCAGCAGCTTAGCCAGGGACAGGAGGAGAAATGAGCAGTTCTTC.

The V gene is TRBV12-5, the J gene TRBJ2-1, with 10 bases fitting TRBD2. The CDR3 is 16 amino acids. The V segment lost 0 bases and the J segment 9 bases; nucleotides outside the gene matches: 8. Germline CDR1 is LGHNT and CDR2 is FRNRAP. CDR3 DNA sequence: TGTGCTAGTGGTTTGGTACTACTAGCGGGGCCCGTTGAGCAGTTCTTC. As protein: CASGLVLLAGPVEQFF.

V usage is TRBV6-5 and J usage is TRBJ1-2; tentatively, D is TRBD1 (5 bases). The CDR3 is made up of 15 amino acids. Germline assignment: CDR1 MNHEY and CDR2 SVGAGI. Trimming removed 6 bases at V and 2 bases at J, with 16 bases between. The CDR3 nucleotides are TGTGCCAGCAGCGCCCCTAAGTCAGGGAACTATGGCTACACCTTC. Translated, it gives CASSAPKSGNYGYTF.

The chain employs TRBV2 and TRBJ1-2; TRBD1 is a possible D gene (5 bases). The V gene's germline CDR1 is SNHLY and CDR2 FYNNEI. CDR3 size: 13 residues. The V end was cut by 9 bases, the J end by 5 bases, with 16 bases between. DNA of the CDR3: TGTGCCAGTCGACCTACAGGACAATATGGCTACACCTTC. This sequence encodes CASRPTGQYGYTF.

The rearrangement joins TRBV18 to TRBJ2-1, with D possibly being TRBD1 (6 bases). The CDR3 is 16 amino acids. Germline loops: CDR1 KGHSH, CDR2 LQKENI. Trimming cost V 3 bases and J 12 bases, with 24 bases left between them. This CDR3 is CASSPGLTGNQNVQFF. The CDR3 DNA reads TGTGCCAGCTCACCCGGCCTAACAGGGAACCAAAACGTGCAGTTCTTC.

The chain joins TRBV9 to TRBJ1-3; D remains ambiguous. CDR3 length: 14 residues. Germline V lookup: CDR1 SGDLS, CDR2 YYNGEE. V lost 5 bases, J lost 2 bases, and 11 bases lay in between. The chain's CDR3 is CASRPDIAGNTIYF. The CDR3 DNA reads TGTGCCAGCAGACCCGACATAGCTGGAAACACCATATATTTT.

J is TRBJ1-2 and V is TRBV6-5; D is uncertain. Germline V gives CDR1 MNHEY, CDR2 SVGAGI. The CDR3 is 15 amino acids. The V and J ends lost 4 bases and 3 bases respectively, with 15 bases between them. CDR3 in amino acids: CASSSHLIGDYGYTF. The CDR3 DNA sequence: TGTGCCAGCAGTTCGCACTTAATAGGAGACTATGGCTACACCTTC.

V is TRBV2 and J is TRBJ1-5; TRBD1 is a possible D gene (5 bases). CDR3 length: 14 residues. Per germline, CDR1 SNHLY and CDR2 FYNNEI. Trimming removed 5 bases at V and 0 bases at J, with 8 bases between. The CDR3 sequence is CASSRQFSNQPQHF. As DNA, the CDR3 is TGTGCCAGCAGTCGACAGTTTAGCAATCAGCCCCAGCATTTT.

J is TRBJ1-6 and V is TRBV10-1; D gene uncertain. The germline gives CDR1 WNHNN, CDR2 SYGVQD (reference sequence). V was cut by 0 bases and J by 4 bases, with 13 bases left in between. This CDR3 has 17 amino acids. CDR3 protein: CASSESGTDPYNSPLHF. The CDR3 DNA sequence: TGCGCCAGCAGTGAGTCAGGTACAGACCCATATAATTCACCCCTCCACTTT.

V is TRBV2 and J is TRBJ1-4; TRBD1 matches at 7 bases. This CDR3 has 16 amino acids. V trimming: 6 bases; J trimming: 7 bases; junction bases outside the gene matches: 14. The germline V gene encodes CDR1 SNHLY and CDR2 FYNNEI. In DNA, the CDR3 is TGTGCCAGCAGCAAAGGGGACAGCCTAGTACCTGAAAAACTGTTTTTT. Its translation: CASSKGDSLVPEKLFF. The full variable domain, in which reference TRBV2 and TRBJ1-4 provide the parts outside the CDR3, is EPEVTQTPSHQVTQMGQEVILRCVPISNHLYFYWYRQILGQKVEFLVSFYNNEISEKSEIFDDQFSVERPDGSNFTLKIRSTKLEDSAMYFCASSKGDSLVPEKLFFGSGTQLSVL.